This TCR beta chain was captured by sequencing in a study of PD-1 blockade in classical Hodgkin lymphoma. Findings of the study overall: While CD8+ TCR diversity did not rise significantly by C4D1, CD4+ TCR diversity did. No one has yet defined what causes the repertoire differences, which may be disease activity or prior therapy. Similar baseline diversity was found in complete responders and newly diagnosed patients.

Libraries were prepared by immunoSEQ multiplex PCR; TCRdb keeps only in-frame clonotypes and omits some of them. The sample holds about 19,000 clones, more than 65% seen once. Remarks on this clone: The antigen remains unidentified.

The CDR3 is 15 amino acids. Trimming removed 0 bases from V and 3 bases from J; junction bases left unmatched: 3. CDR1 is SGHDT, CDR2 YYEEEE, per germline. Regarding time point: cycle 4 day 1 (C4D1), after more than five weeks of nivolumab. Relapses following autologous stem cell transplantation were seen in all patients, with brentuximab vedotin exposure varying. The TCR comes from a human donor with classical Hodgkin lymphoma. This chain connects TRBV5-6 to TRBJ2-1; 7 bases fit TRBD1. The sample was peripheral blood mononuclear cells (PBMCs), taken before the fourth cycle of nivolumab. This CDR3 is CASSLVDRVYNEQFF. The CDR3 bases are TGTGCCAGCAGCTTGGTTGACAGGGTCTACAATGAGCAGTTCTTC.